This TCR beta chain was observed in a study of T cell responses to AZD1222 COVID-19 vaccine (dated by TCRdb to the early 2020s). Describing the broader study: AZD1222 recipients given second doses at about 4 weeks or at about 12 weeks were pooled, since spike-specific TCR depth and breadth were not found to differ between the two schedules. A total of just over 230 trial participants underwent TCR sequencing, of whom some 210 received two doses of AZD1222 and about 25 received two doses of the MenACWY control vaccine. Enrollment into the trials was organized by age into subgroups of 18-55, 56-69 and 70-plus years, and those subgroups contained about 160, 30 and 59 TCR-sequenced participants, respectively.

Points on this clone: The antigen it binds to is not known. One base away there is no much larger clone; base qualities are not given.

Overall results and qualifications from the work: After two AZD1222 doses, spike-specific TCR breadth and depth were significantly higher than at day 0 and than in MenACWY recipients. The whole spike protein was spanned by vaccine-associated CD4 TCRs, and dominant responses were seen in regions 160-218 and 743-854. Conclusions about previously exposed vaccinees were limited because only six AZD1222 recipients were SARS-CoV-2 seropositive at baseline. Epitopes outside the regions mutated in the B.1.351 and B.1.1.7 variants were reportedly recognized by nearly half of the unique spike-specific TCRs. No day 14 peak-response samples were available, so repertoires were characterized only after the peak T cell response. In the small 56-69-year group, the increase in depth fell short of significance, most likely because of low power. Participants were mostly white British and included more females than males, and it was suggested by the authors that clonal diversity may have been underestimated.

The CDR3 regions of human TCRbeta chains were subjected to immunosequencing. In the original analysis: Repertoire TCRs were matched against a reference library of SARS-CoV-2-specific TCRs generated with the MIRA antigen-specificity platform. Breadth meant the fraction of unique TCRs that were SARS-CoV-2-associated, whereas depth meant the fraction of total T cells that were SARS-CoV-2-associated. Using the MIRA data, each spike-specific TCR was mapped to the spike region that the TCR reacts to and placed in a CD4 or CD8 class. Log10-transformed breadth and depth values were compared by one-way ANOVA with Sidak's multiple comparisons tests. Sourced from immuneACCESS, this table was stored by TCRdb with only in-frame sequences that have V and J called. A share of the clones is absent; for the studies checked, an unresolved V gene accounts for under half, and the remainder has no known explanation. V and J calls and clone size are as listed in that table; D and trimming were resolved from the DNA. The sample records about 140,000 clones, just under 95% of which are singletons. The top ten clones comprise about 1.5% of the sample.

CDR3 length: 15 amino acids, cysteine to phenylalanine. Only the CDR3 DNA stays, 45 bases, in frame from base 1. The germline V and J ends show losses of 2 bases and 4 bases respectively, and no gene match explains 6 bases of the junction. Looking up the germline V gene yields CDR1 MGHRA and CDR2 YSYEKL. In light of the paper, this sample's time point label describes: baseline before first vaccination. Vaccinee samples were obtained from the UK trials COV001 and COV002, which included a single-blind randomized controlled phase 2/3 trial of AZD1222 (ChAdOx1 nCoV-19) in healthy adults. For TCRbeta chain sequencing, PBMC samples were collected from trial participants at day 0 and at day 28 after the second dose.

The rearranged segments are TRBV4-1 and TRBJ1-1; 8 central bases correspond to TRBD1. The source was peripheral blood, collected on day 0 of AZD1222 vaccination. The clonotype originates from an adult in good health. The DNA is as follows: TGCGCCAGCAGCCAATCCAGGACAGGGAGCACTGAAGCTTTCTTT. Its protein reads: CASSQSRTGSTEAFF.